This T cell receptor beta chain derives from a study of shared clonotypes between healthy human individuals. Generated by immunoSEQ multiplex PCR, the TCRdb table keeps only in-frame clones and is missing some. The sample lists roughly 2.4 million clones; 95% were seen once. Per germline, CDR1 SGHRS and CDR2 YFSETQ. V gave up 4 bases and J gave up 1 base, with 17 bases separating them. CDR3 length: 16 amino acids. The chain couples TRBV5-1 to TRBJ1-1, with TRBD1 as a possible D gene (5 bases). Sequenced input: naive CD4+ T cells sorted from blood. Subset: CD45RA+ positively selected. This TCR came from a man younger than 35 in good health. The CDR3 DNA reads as TGCGCCAGCAGCGGGATGGCCAGGGTTGCGAACACTGAAGCTTTCTTT. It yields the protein CASSGMARVANTEAFF.